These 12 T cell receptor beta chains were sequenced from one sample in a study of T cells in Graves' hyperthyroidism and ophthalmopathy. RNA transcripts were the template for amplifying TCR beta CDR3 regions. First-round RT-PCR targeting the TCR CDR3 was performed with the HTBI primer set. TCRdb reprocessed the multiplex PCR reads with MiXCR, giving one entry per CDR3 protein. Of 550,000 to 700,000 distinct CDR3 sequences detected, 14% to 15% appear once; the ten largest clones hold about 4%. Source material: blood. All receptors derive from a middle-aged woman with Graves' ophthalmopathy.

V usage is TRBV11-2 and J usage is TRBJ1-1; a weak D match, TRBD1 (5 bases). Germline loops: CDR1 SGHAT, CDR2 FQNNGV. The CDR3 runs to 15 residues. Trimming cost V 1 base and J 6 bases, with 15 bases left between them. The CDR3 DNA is TGTGCCAGCAGCTTAGCCCGGACAACTAGCGCTGAAGCTTTCTTT. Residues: CASSLARTTSAEAFF. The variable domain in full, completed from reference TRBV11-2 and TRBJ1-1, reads EAGVAQSPRYKIIEKRQSVAFWCNPISGHATLYWYQQILGQGPKLLIQFQNNGVVDDSQLPKDRFSAERLKGVDSTLKIQPAKLEDSAVYLCASSLARTTSAEAFFGQGTRLTVV.

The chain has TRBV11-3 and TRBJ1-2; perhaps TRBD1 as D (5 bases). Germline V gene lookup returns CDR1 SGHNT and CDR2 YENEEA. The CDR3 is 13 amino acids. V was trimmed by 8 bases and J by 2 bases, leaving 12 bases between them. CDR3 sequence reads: CASGGGINYGYTF. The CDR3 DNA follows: TGTGCCAGCGGGGGAGGGATAAACTATGGCTACACCTTC.

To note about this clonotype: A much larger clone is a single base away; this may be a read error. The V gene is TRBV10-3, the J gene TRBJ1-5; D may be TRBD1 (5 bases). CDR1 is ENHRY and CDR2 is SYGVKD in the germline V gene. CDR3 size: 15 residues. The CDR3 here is CAISPGGSSNRPQHF. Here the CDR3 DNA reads TGTGCCATCAGTCCGGGGGGTAGTAGCAATCGGCCCCAGCATTTT.

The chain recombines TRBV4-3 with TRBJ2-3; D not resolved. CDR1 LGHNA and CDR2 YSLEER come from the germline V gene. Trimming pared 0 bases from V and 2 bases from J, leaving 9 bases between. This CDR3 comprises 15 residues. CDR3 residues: CASSQERGFTDTQYF. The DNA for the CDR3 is TGCGCCAGCAGCCAAGAACGAGGATTCACAGATACGCAGTATTTT.

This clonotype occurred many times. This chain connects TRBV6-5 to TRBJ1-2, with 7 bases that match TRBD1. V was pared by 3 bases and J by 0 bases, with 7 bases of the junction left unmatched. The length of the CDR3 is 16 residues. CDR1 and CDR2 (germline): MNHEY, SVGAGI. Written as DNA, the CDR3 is TGTGCCAGCAGTTATCGGGGGGACAGCGCTAACTATGGCTACACCTTC. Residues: CASSYRGDSANYGYTF.

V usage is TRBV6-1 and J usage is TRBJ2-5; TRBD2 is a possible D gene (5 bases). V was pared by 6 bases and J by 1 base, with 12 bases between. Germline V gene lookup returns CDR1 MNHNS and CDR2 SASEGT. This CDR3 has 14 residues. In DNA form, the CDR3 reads TGTGCCAGCAGGACTTTGGACTGCCAAGAGACCCAGTACTTC. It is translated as CASRTLDCQETQYF.

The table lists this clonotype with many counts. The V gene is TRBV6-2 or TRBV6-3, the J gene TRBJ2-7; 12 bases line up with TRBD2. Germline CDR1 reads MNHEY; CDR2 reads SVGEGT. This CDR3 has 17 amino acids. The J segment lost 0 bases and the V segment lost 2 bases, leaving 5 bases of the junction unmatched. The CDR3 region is CASSYLETSGSSYEQYF. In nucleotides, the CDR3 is TGTGCCAGCAGTTACCTTGAGACTAGCGGGAGCTCCTACGAGCAGTACTTC.

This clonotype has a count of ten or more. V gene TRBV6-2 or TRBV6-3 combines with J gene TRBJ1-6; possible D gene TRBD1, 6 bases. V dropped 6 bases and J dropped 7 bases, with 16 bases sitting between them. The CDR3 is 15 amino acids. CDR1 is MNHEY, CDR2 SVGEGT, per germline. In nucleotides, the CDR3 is TGTGCCAGCAGATTCCACAGGGATACCAATTCACCCCTCCACTTT. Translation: CASRFHRDTNSPLHF.

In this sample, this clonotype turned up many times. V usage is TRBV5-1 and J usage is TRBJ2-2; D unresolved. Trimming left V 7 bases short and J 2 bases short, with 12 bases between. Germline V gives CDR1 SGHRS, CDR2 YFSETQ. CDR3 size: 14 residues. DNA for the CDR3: TGCGCCAGCTGCCTAGTCCGCAACACCGGGGAGCTGTTTTTT. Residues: CASCLVRNTGELFF.

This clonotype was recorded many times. The chain's CDR3 is CASRGAASVQYF. CDR3 coding DNA: TGTGCCAGCAGGGGGGCGGCGAGCGTACAGTACTTC. This sequence joins TRBV7-9 and TRBJ2-7, with D perhaps matching TRBD1 (6 bases). The CDR3 is made up of 12 amino acids. V lost 6 bases, J lost 10 bases, and 16 bases lay in between. The V gene's germline CDR1 is SEHNR and CDR2 FQNEAQ (reference sequence).

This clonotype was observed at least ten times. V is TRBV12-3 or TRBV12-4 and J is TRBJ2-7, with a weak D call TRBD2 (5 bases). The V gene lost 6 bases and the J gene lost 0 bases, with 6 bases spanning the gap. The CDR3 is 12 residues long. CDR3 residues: CASRADSYEQYF. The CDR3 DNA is TGTGCCAGCAGAGCGGACTCCTACGAGCAGTACTTC.

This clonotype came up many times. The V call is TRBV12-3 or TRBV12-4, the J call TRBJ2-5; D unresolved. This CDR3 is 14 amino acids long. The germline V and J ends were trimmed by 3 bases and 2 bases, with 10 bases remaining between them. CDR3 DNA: TGTGCCAGCAGTTTGAGAACTGTACAAGAGACCCAGTACTTC. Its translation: CASSLRTVQETQYF.